This T cell receptor (beta chain) was profiled in a study of T-cell memory formation after mild COVID-19. A 5'RACE reaction primed in the constant segment made cDNA libraries of TCR alpha and TCR beta, and these carried sample barcodes and UMIs. Each CDR3 protein is one row after TCRdb ran MiXCR on the 5' RACE reads. Altogether hundreds of thousands of distinct CDR3 sequences are present, over 15% being singletons, with the ten largest covering around 21%. The sample taken for sequencing was PBMCs or a T cell subset sorted from them (not recorded which). The origin of this receptor is a man in his late teens or twenties who had mild COVID-19 (a few samples of this study predate the infection). Cell type and time point are not known.

The CDR3 DNA sequence: TGCGCCAGCAGCTTGGCCAGGGTCCGGTACAATGAGCAGTTCTTC. The encoded protein is CASSLARVRYNEQFF. The chain recombines TRBV5-1 with TRBJ2-1; D is perhaps TRBD1 (5 bases). This CDR3 spans 15 amino acids. Germline lookup yields CDR1 SGHRS and CDR2 YFSETQ. V was pared by 0 bases and J by 4 bases, with 11 bases between.